Shown below are 7 T cell receptor beta chains from a single sample sequenced in a study of T-cell reconstitution after alpha-beta-depleted transplantation in children. The library targeted TCRbeta and was prepared with unique molecular identifiers. A single record per CDR3 protein comes from TCRdb applying MiXCR to the PCR reads. The profile shows a few hundred thousand distinct CDR3 sequences, about a tenth of them singletons. Specimen: PBMCs from the stem cell graft donor, collected from the stem cell graft. Receptor source: a human donor who donated a stem cell graft to a child with acute lymphoblastic leukemia.

J is TRBJ1-6 and V is TRBV20-1; tentatively, D is TRBD1 (6 bases). The CDR3 runs to 19 residues. V was pared by 3 bases and J by 0 bases, with 21 bases between. In germline, CDR1 is DFQATT, CDR2 SNEGSKA (reference sequence). The CDR3 spells CSARVQWTVRSSYNSPLHF. CDR3 sequence (DNA): TGCAGTGCTAGGGTACAATGGACAGTCCGGAGCTCCTATAATTCACCCCTCCACTTT.

This clonotype was counted between two and nine times. The chain couples TRBV7-2 to TRBJ2-3; TRBD2 aligns across 8 bases. V trimming: 7 bases; J trimming: 0 bases; junction bases outside the gene matches: 9. The germline CDR1 and CDR2 sequences are SGHTA and FQGNSA. The CDR3 runs 16 residues. In DNA form, the CDR3 reads TGTGCCAGCACCCAAGGGGCGGGAGGAAGCACAGATACGCAGTATTTT. This encodes CASTQGAGGSTDTQYF.

This clonotype was counted a few times. The chain combines TRBV20-1 with TRBJ2-7; 14 nucleotides match TRBD2. V lost 6 bases to trimming and J lost 4 bases; unmatched junction nucleotides: 8. This CDR3 spans 15 amino acids. Germline lookup yields CDR1 DFQATT and CDR2 SNEGSKA (reference sequence). The CDR3 sequence: CSAPGTSGRWYEQYF. In nucleotides, the CDR3 is TGCAGTGCACCCGGGACTAGCGGGAGATGGTACGAGCAGTACTTC.

This clonotype was picked up many times. The genes are TRBV5-1 and TRBJ2-3; 9 bases match TRBD1. Germline lookup yields CDR1 SGHRS and CDR2 YFSETQ. The junction had 4 bases not matched to a gene; V was cut back by 4 bases and J by 1 base. The length of the CDR3 is 15 residues. In DNA form, the CDR3 reads TGCGCCAGCAGCCCGGACAGGGGCCGCACAGATACGCAGTATTTT. It encodes CASSPDRGRTDTQYF.

This sequence joins TRBV29-1 and TRBJ2-5; no clear D gene. V was shortened by 3 bases and J by 1 base, with 15 bases between the two germline ends. CDR1 and CDR2 (germline): SQVTM, ANQGSEA. The length of the CDR3 is 15 residues. The CDR3 region has the DNA TGCAGCGTTGAGATCTCAGGACGGTCCCAAGAGACCCAGTACTTC. Its protein product is CSVEISGRSQETQYF.

This clonotype was seen repeatedly, ten times or more. The V call is TRBV12-3 or TRBV12-4, the J call TRBJ1-1, with TRBD1 as a possible D gene (6 bases). Trimming took off 1 base at V and 0 bases at J, with 18 bases between the two ends. The CDR3 totals 18 residues. CDR3 region: CASSLVGGRGHMNTEAFF. As DNA, the CDR3 is TGTGCCAGCAGTTTAGTTGGCGGCAGGGGCCACATGAACACTGAAGCTTTCTTT.

This clonotype turned up a few times. V is TRBV5-1 and J is TRBJ1-1; D remains ambiguous. Germline CDR1 is SGHRS and CDR2 is YFSETQ. The CDR3 extends over 15 amino acids. The ends were cut back, 2 bases at V and 0 bases at J, with 11 bases in the middle. In DNA, the CDR3 is TGCGCCAGCAGCTTTACACAGATATTGAACACTGAAGCTTTCTTT. Amino acids: CASSFTQILNTEAFF.